Reported below is one T cell receptor beta chain. Antigen unknown. The TCR library protocol was used to attach unique molecular identifiers. These identifiers were attached to individual cDNA molecules. A single record per CDR3 protein comes from TCRdb applying MiXCR to the 5' RACE reads. Here the sample spans approximately 88,000 distinct CDR3 sequences, approximately 14% being singletons. The CDR3 has 14 amino acids. Germline CDR1 is SGHTA and CDR2 is FQGNSA. Trimming took 5 bases from V and 2 from J, leaving 11 bases between them. This record belongs to a study of early T cells in non-severe SARS-CoV-2 infection. Background on the study: It was bulk RNA from unsorted whole blood that was sequenced, and the chains were unpaired. Study-wide points: Anti-spike CD8 specificities were favored by VDJdb matching, whose results missed private and CD4 specificities.

Sequenced input: whole blood. The chain links TRBV7-2 to TRBJ2-3; tentative D call: TRBD2 (5 bases). The origin of this receptor is an adult who was a healthcare worker with PCR-confirmed SARS-CoV-2 infection or an uninfected control (not recorded which). The CDR3 sequence is CASSRTRDTDTQYF. The CDR3 bases are TGTGCCAGCAGCCGGACCCGGGACACAGATACGCAGTATTTT.